This entry concerns a single TCR beta chain. The participants were between roughly 18 and 90 years old and came from 24 US areas. Cohorts were based on clinical histories the participants reported. The sample originates from a study of blood T cell repertoires in COVID-19. Study information: The origin of the acute and convalescent COVID-19 samples was the United States, Italy and Spain.

The CDR3 length is 15 residues. CDR1 SGHDN and CDR2 FVKESK come from the germline V gene. The V end was cut by 3 bases, the J end by 1 base, with 12 bases between. Some clones are missing from TCRdb's copy, which holds only in-frame ones; the method was immunoSEQ multiplex PCR. Of roughly 250,000 clones detected, 83% appear once; the ten largest clones hold 3% to 4.5%. This sequence originates from a woman aged 40 to 49 who had been exposed to COVID-19. The chain uses TRBV14 and TRBJ1-1, with D perhaps matching TRBD1 (5 bases). Sequenced sample: PBMCs or T cells enriched from blood (not recorded which). This CDR3 is CASSQIGGGNTEAFF. The CDR3 region has the DNA TGTGCCAGCAGCCAGATCGGGGGAGGGAACACTGAAGCTTTCTTT. Together with reference TRBV14 and TRBJ1-1, the CDR3 gives the full variable domain: EAGVTQFPSHSVIEKGQTVTLRCDPISGHDNLYWYRRVMGKEIKFLLHFVKESKQDESGMPNNRFLAERTGGTYSTLKVQPAELEDSGVYFCASSQIGGGNTEAFFGQGTRLTVV.